The entry that follows covers one T cell receptor (beta chain) sequence. This specimen belongs to a study of blood T cell repertoires in COVID-19. Overall study: Material from acute and convalescent COVID-19 was sourced from the United States, Italy and Spain.

Original analysis: Nucleated cell counts were estimated from reference gene primer amplification. Only in-frame clones appear in the TCRdb table, and some are missing; sequencing was by immunoSEQ multiplex PCR. D and trimming were read from the DNA, whereas the V and J calls and clone size are those reported in that table. The data hold about 150,000 clones, with under 95% observed a single time. This sequence originates from a middle-aged man with acute or convalescent COVID-19. Sequencing used peripheral blood.

DNA of the CDR3: TGTGCCAGCAGCACTTACACTATAGATGAGCAGTTCTTC. This codes for CASSTYTIDEQFF. The genes are TRBV7-2 and TRBJ2-1; D is unresolved. Per germline, CDR1 SGHTA and CDR2 FQGNSA. This CDR3 spans 13 amino acids. Trimming shortened V by 5 bases and J by 8 bases, and 13 bases separated the two germline ends.